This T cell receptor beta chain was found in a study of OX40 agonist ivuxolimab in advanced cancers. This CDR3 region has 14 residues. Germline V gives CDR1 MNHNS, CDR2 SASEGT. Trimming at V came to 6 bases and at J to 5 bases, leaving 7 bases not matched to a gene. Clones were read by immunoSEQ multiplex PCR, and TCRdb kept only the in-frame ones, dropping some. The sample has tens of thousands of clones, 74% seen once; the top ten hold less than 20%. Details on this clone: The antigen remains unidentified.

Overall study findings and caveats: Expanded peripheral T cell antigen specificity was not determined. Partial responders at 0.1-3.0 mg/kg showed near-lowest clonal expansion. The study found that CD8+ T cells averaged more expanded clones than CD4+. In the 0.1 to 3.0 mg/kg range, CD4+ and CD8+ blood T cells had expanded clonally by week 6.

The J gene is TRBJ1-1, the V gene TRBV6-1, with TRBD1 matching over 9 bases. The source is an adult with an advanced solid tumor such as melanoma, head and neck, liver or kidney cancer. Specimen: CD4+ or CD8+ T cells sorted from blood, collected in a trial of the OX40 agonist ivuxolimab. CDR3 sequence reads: CASRGQGSKTEAFF. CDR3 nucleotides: TGTGCCAGCAGAGGACAGGGGAGTAAAACTGAAGCTTTCTTT.